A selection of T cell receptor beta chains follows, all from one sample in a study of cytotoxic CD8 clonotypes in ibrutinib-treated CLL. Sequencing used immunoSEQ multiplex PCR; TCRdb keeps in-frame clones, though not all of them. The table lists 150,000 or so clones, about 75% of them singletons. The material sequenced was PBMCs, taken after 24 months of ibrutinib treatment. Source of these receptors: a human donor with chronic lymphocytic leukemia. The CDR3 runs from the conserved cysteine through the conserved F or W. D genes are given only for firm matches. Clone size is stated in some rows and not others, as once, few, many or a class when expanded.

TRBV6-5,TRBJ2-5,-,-,TGTGCCAGCAGTTACCCGGGGCAGCGAGAGACCCAGTACTTC,CASSYPGQRETQYF
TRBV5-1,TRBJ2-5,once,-,TGCGCCAGCAGCACTGCCGGGACCGGGCGGACCCAGTACTTC,CASSTAGTGRTQYF
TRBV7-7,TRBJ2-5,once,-,TGTGCCAGCAGCTTAGCGGGGCAGGGGCAAGAGACCCAGTACTTC,CASSLAGQGQETQYF
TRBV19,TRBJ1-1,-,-,TGTGCCAGTAGACCCGGGGCCACCATGAACACTGAAGCTTTCTTT,CASRPGATMNTEAFF
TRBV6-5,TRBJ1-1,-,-,TGTGCCAGCAGAAAACAGGGCAAGACTGAAGCTTTCTTT,CASRKQGKTEAFF
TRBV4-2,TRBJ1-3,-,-,TGTGCCAGCACCCCGGGCTCTGGAAACACCATATATTTT,CASTPGSGNTIYF
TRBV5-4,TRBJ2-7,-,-,TGTGCCAGCAGCTTGGGCGCCAGCACCTACGAGCAGTACTTC,CASSLGASTYEQYF
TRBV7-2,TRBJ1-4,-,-,TGTGCCAGCAGCTTAGTGGGGGGGAGTGGTGAAAAACTGTTTTTT,CASSLVGGSGEKLFF
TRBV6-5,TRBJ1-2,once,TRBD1,TGTGCCAGCAGTCCGACAGGGGGGCTAGGATATGGCTACACCTTC,CASSPTGGLGYGYTF
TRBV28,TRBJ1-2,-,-,TGTGCCAGCAGTTCCCCCGACGGGGGCTGGCGGGGGGGTTTC,CASSSPDGGWRGGF
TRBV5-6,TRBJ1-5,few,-,TGTGCCAGCAGCCTTAGCAATCAGCCCCAGCATTTT,CASSLSNQPQHF
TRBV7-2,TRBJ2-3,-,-,TGTGCCAGCAGCACCCGACAGCCTGGGGATACGCAGTATTTT,CASSTRQPGDTQYF
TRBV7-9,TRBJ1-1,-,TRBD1,TGTGCCAGCAGCCCACAGGGGGCCTTGAACACTGAAGCTTTCTTT,CASSPQGALNTEAFF
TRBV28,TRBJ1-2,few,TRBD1,TGTGCCAGCACCACCCCGACAGGGGGCGGGCCTGGCTACACCTTC,CASTTPTGGGPGYTF
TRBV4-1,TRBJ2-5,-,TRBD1,TGCGCCAGCAGCCAAGATGGGACAGGGGAGACCCAGTACTTC,CASSQDGTGETQYF
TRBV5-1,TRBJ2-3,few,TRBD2,TGCGCCAGCAGCGGGGGACTATCTACAGATACGCAGTATTTT,CASSGGLSTDTQYF
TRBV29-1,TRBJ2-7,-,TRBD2,TGCAGCGTGGAGGGGGGCAGCGGGGGCACCTACGAGCAGTACTTC,CSVEGGSGGTYEQYF
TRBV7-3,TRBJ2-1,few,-,TGTGCCAGCTCCTTGGCGGGAAACAATGAGCAGTTCTTC,CASSLAGNNEQFF
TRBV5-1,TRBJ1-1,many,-,TGCGCCAGCAGCTTCCAGCAAGCGAACACTGAAGCTTTCTTT,CASSFQQANTEAFF
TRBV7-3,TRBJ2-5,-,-,TGTGCCAGCAGCTTAGGGCAGGGAGAGACCCAGTACTTC,CASSLGQGETQYF
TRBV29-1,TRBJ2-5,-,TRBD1,TGCAGCGCCCTGCTAGGGGGCGTAGAGACCCAGTACTTC,CSALLGGVETQYF
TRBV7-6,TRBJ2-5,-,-,TGTGCCAGCAGCCCCCTCCAAGAGACCCAGTACTTC,CASSPLQETQYF
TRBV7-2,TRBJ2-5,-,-,TGTGCCAGCAGCTTAGGCGGCAGAGAGACCCAGTACTTC,CASSLGGRETQYF
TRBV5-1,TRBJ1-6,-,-,TGCGCCAGCAGCTTGGAGGGAAATTCACCCCTCCACTTT,CASSLEGNSPLHF
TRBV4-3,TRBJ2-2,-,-,TGCGCCAGCAGCCAAGCGGCGGGGGCCCTAACCGGGGAGCTGTTTTTT,CASSQAAGALTGELFF
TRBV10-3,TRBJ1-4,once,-,TGTGCCATCAGCCCAGGGGTGGGAGAAAAACTGTTTTTT,CAISPGVGEKLFF
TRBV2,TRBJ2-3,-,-,TGTGCCAGCCTCACCCGACCGGGACACGCCGCAGATACGCAGTATTTT,CASLTRPGHAADTQYF
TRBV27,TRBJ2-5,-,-,TGTGCCAGCAGTTTGTTGGCTGGAGAGACCCAGTACTTC,CASSLLAGETQYF
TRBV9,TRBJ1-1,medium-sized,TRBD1,TGTGCCAGCAGCTCAGGGGGCGGGGGCACTGAAGCTTTCTTT,CASSSGGGGTEAFF
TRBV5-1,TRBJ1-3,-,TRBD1,TGCGCCAGCAGCTTGGGGGACAGGGCCTCTGGAAACACCATATATTTT,CASSLGDRASGNTIYF
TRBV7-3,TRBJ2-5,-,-,TGTGCCAGCAGCCCGACGGGGCCCGGGGAGACCCAGTACTTC,CASSPTGPGETQYF